This T cell receptor (beta chain) was recovered during a study of T cell responses to AZD1222 COVID-19 vaccine. The wider study: Pooling covered second doses at about 4 or about 12 weeks.

Germline V lookup: CDR1 SGHTA, CDR2 FQGNSA. This CDR3 contains 13 residues. The junction had 8 bases not matched to a gene; V was cut back by 6 bases and J by 11 bases. Assay: immunoSEQ multiplex PCR; the TCRdb copy retains only in-frame clones and omits some. The sample holds roughly 66,000 clones, around four fifths seen once. Notes on the study in general: Spike was spanned by vaccine-associated CD4 TCRs, with dominance at 160-218 and 743-854. Nearly half of unique spike-specific TCRs reportedly avoided B.1.351 and B.1.1.7 mutated regions.

About this clone: Its antigen is not identified.

The sample in question was peripheral blood, obtained on day 0 of AZD1222 vaccination. V is TRBV7-2 and J is TRBJ2-1; TRBD2 agrees at 9 bases. This clonotype originated in an adult in good health. The CDR3 nucleotides read TGTGCCAGCAGGCAAAGTAGCGGGGGAAAGCAGTTCTTC. Its translation: CASRQSSGGKQFF.